The TCR beta chain described here comes from a study of regulatory T cells in long-lasting Graves disease (dated by TCRdb to the early 2020s). Describing the broader study: Antithyroid drugs had been taken for less than 3 months by newly diagnosed Graves' disease patients. A total of approximately 35 samples were covered by TCR sequencing, comprising around 13 persistent and 20 or so newly diagnosed Graves' disease patients. Peripheral blood TCR sequencing and RNA sequencing compared persistent Graves' disease patients with newly diagnosed Graves' disease patients. The study was registered as a clinical trial and conducted in China. The paper as a whole reports these results and caveats: Persistent Graves' disease patients showed lower TCR Shannon entropy and fewer highly expanded clones than newly diagnosed patients, suggesting clonal expansion. Peripheral blood alone was examined, since thyroid tissue, which constituted the primary lesion, could not be accessed. The small sample size was acknowledged by the authors as a limitation that may reduce accuracy. Sequencing and analysis were restricted to the TCR beta chain. Patients with persistent disease shared more public clonotypes (around 2,700) than newly diagnosed patients did (approximately 970).

Worth noting for this clonotype: Its recognized antigen is unknown. The input lacks base qualities; no much larger clone sits a single base away.

The sample's time point label is to be understood as: newly diagnosed GD, antithyroid drugs for less than 3 months. RNA was extracted from PBMCs in TRIzol for both TCR sequencing and RNA sequencing. The diagnosis of Graves' disease was made according to American Thyroid Association guidelines. Patients for the study were recruited at an endocrinology department in Xi'an, China. Each patient gave roughly 8.4 milliliters of peripheral blood, collected in an EDTA anticoagulant tube. Ficoll Paque Plus density gradient separation was used to isolate PBMCs, and no additional T cell sorting was done. An Agilent 2100 Bioanalyzer and agarose gel were used to check RNA quality, while a NanoDrop 2000 measured RNA concentration. Receptor libraries were prepared by multiplex PCR. Sequencing was performed on an Illumina HiSeq 4000. iRepertoire HTBI primers and Arm-PCR amplification of CDR3 regions were used to construct TCR beta libraries. Before sequencing, the PCR products underwent gel purification. Regarding the original processing steps: A total of fewer than 70 TRBV and approximately 13 TRBJ segments were identified across samples and were used for gene usage analysis of CDR3 amino acid clonotypes. COPE and FqMerger were used to merge the filtered high-quality paired reads into contigs. Contigs were aligned with BLAST to IMGT TRBV, TRBD and TRBJ reference genes, and CDR3 was defined per IMGT. Any clonotype with a frequency above 0.1% was counted as a highly expanded clone. Shannon entropy was used to measure repertoire diversity, and the Gini coefficient was used to measure V-J evenness. A clonotype found in more than one individual was treated as public. The public reads were reanalyzed by TCRdb: fastp trimming at Q25, MiXCR alignment, in-frame beta chains only. Each entry merges the rows of one CDR3 protein and shows their most common DNA and genes. The V and J calls were determined by TCRdb, not by the authors. The sample data list 400,000 to 500,000 distinct CDR3 sequences, and 13% to 15% of these were observed just once. Roughly a sixth of the sample lies in the top ten.

These same records also appear under a second study, on T cells in Graves' hyperthyroidism and ophthalmopathy. According to the second study: Stable Graves' hyperthyroidism was defined as the absence of progression to ophthalmopathy over 18 months of follow-up. The hyperthyroidism patients were between 18 and 65 years old and newly diagnosed, with a disease duration of less than 2 months. The study excluded patients with uncontrolled infections, other autoimmune diseases, pregnancy or lactation. Clinical symptoms, serum thyroxine and TRAb, thyroid ultrasound, and orbital computed tomography formed the basis for the diagnoses. For the first round of RT-PCR on the TCR CDR3, the HTBI primer set was used together with the Qiagen OneStep RT-PCR kit. Most expanded thyroid clonotypes (frequency above 0.001) were also detected in blood, suggesting blood repertoires may reflect thyroid immune responses. A model built on a 13 V-J signature distinguished ophthalmopathy from stable hyperthyroidism, reaching roughly 88% sensitivity and under 84% specificity in cross-validation and 80%/75% in testing. In validation, progression to ophthalmopathy was predicted by the model with nearly 71% sensitivity and around 75% specificity, a median of 6.5 months before onset. TCR V-J signatures able to tell the groups apart were searched for in a discovery cohort of 95 or so patients, of whom around 43 had Graves' ophthalmopathy and around 56 had stable Graves' hyperthyroidism. Whether ophthalmopathy could be predicted prospectively was tested in an independent validation cohort made up of 18 to 20 hyperthyroidism patients plus 17 patients who later progressed to ophthalmopathy. The 95 to 100 discovery patients were randomly divided into training and test sets at a 7:3 ratio. Thyroid tissue and blood T-cell repertoires from more than 5 Graves' hyperthyroidism patients were also compared in the study. After blood sampling, hyperthyroidism patients were treated with methimazole at a starting dose of 30 mg daily, and ophthalmopathy patients were treated with high-dose intravenous methylprednisolone. Libraries were constructed in a second round of multiplex PCR, after which size selection and purification were carried out. Libraries were sequenced paired-end with 100 bp reads on an Illumina HiSeq2000. SOAPnuke was used to process the raw data, throwing out any read that contained adapters or uncalled bases, had a mean Phred below 15, or lacked an exact constant-primer or identifier match. COPE v1.2.5 was used to merge the high-quality paired reads, and each unique nucleotide sequence was defined as a clonotype. MiTCR v1.1 was used to align the clonotypes against IMGT TRBV, TRBD and TRBJ reference segments. Only V-J combinations with frequency above 0.0001, covering 99% to 99.2% of repertoires, were analysed. A TCS score was defined as the ratio between F50 (clonal expansion) and ExV (chaos), using BLOSUM62-based TCRdist between CDR3 peptides within each V-J. Welch's t-statistics and random forest reduced roughly 540 V-J features to about 12, which were used in a naive Bayes classifier (R e1071). No statistical method was used to set the sample size in advance, and investigators knew the group allocation. The paper reports TCR Vbeta CDR3 sequencing of some 140 peripheral blood samples: under 45 ophthalmopathy, over 70 hyperthyroidism and approximately 17 progressor patients.

The sequencing used peripheral blood mononuclear cells (PBMCs), collected at new diagnosis, from a patient treated with antithyroid drugs. This sequence was found in a woman in her fifties or sixties with Graves disease. Donor details come from another sample of the same person, matched by shared clones.

The CDR3: CATSASGNTEAFF. The nucleotide sequence reads TGTGCCACCAGTGCCTCCGGGAACACTGAAGCTTTCTTT. This chain joins TRBV24-1 to TRBJ1-1; the D gene cannot be resolved reliably. The germline V gene yields KGHDR for CDR1 and SFDVKD for CDR2. V was cut back by 5 bases and J by 1 base, leaving a gap of 7 bases between them. The CDR3 covers 13 residues, taking in both the cysteine and the phenylalanine. The read is trimmed to its CDR3 DNA, 39 bases read in frame from base 1.